This T cell receptor beta chain was observed in a study of spatial heterogeneity in lung cancer. At the level of the study: The donors, fewer than 95 patients with untreated early-stage non-small cell lung cancer, provided the samples.

Time point reported: blood at routine non-recurrence follow-up after resection. Tumor, nontumor lung or frozen PBMC supplied whole RNA, sequenced without sorting. TCR cDNA molecules were tagged individually, and each one carried a unique molecular identifier. MiXCR, applied by TCRdb to the 5' RACE reads, yields one record per CDR3 protein. Altogether more than 95,000 distinct CDR3 sequences are present, 12% being singletons, with the ten largest covering approximately 15%. The germline V gene has CDR1 MNHEY and CDR2 SVGEGT. CDR3 length: 13 residues. The germline V and J ends were trimmed by 5 bases and 6 bases, with 11 bases remaining between them. This clonotype appeared many times.

This TCR came from a male donor with early-stage non-small cell lung cancer. The sequencing used PBMCs, collected at follow-up. The chain couples TRBV6-2 or TRBV6-3 to TRBJ2-4, with a tentative D call TRBD1 (6 bases). The CDR3 spells CASSPAGANIQYF. The DNA for the CDR3 is TGTGCCAGCAGTCCCGCAGGGGCAAACATTCAGTACTTC.